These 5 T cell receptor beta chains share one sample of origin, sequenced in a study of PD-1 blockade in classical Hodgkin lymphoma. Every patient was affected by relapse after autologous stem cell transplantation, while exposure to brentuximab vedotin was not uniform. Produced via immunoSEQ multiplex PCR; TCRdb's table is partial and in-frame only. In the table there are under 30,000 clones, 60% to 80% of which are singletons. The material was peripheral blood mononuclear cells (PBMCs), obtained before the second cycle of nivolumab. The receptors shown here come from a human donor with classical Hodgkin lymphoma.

The CDR3 region is CASRGNYAAGELFF. The DNA for the CDR3 is TGTGCCAGCAGGGGCAACTACGCTGCCGGGGAGCTGTTTTTT. The chain joins TRBV11-2 to TRBJ2-2; D unclear. CDR1 and CDR2 (germline): SGHAT, FQNNGV. V was cut by 6 bases and J by 6 bases, with 14 bases left in between. This CDR3 has 14 amino acids.

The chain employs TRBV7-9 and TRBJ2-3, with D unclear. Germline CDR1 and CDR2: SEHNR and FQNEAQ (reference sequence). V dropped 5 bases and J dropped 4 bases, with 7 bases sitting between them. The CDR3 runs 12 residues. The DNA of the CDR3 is TGTGCCAGCAGCCTTCCGGCAGATACGCAGTATTTT. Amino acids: CASSLPADTQYF.

The CDR3 spells CASSETDNTEAFF. Written as DNA, the CDR3 is TGCGCCAGCAGTGAGACCGACAACACTGAAGCTTTCTTT. V gene TRBV10-2 combines with J gene TRBJ1-1; D not resolved. CDR1 is WSHSY, CDR2 SAAADI, per germline. The germline V and J ends were trimmed by 2 bases and 2 bases, with 6 bases remaining between them. This CDR3 region has 13 residues.

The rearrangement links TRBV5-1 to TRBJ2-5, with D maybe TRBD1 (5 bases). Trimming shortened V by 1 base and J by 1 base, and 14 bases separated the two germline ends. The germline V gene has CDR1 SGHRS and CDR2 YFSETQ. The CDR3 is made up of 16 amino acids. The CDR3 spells CASSLRQITPQETQYF. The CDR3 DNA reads TGCGCCAGCAGCTTGAGACAGATCACCCCCCAAGAGACCCAGTACTTC. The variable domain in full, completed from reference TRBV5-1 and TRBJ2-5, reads KAGVTQTPRYLIKTRGQQVTLSCSPISGHRSVSWYQQTPGQGLQFLFEYFSETQRNKGNFPGRFSGRQFSNSRSEMNVSTLELGDSALYLCASSLRQITPQETQYFGPGTRLLVL.

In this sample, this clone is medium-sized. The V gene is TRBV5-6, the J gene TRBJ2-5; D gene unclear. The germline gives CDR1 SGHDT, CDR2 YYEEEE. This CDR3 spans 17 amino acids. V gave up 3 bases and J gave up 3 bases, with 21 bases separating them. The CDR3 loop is CASSWDGPTISKETQYF. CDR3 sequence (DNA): TGTGCCAGCAGCTGGGATGGACCGACCATAAGCAAAGAGACCCAGTACTTC.